What follows are 9 T cell receptor beta chains derived from one specimen sequenced in a study of shared clonotypes between healthy human individuals. Sequencing used immunoSEQ multiplex PCR; TCRdb keeps in-frame clones, though not all of them. This table holds 2 million to 2.5 million clones, roughly 95% found once. The sample consisted of naive CD4+ T cells sorted from blood. Specified subset: CD45RA+ positively selected. These TCRs come from a man aged 18 to 30 in good health.

The V gene is TRBV5-1, the J gene TRBJ2-2; D is possibly TRBD1 or TRBD2 (5 bases each). Germline CDR1 SGHRS, CDR2 YFSETQ. The V end lost 5 bases, the J end lost 5 bases, and 13 bases lay between the germline ends. The CDR3 extends over 14 amino acids. The CDR3 nucleotides read TGCGCCAGCAGTCCGGCCGGGGCGACCGGGGAGCTGTTTTTT. It yields the protein CASSPAGATGELFF. Full variable domain (remainder filled in from reference TRBV5-1 and TRBJ2-2): KAGVTQTPRYLIKTRGQQVTLSCSPISGHRSVSWYQQTPGQGLQFLFEYFSETQRNKGNFPGRFSGRQFSNSRSEMNVSTLELGDSALYLCASSPAGATGELFFGEGSRLTVL.

This clone occurred once. The CDR3 DNA sequence: TGTGCCAGTAGTATGGGCAGGGGGAGCTCCTACGAGCAGTACTTC. Its protein product is CASSMGRGSSYEQYF. This chain links TRBV19 with TRBJ2-7, with 7 bases aligning to TRBD1. The CDR3 is made up of 15 amino acids. The germline V gene encodes CDR1 LNHDA and CDR2 SQIVND (reference sequence). Losses at the gene ends were 3 bases for V and 0 bases for J; bases not matched to a gene: 5.

Notes on this clone: Distinct nucleotide sequences in the sample also encode this CDR3. The V gene is TRBV5-1, the J gene TRBJ1-6; 8 bases are shared with TRBD1. The germline CDR1 and CDR2 sequences are SGHRS and YFSETQ. This CDR3 is built from 14 residues. With V trimmed by 4 bases and J by 7 bases, 4 bases remained unmatched. For the CDR3, the DNA is TGCGCCAGCAGCCCAGGACAGGGAAATTCACCCCTCCACTTT. Amino acids: CASSPGQGNSPLHF. Looking up the rest from reference TRBV5-1 and TRBJ1-6 gives the full variable domain: KAGVTQTPRYLIKTRGQQVTLSCSPISGHRSVSWYQQTPGQGLQFLFEYFSETQRNKGNFPGRFSGRQFSNSRSEMNVSTLELGDSALYLCASSPGQGNSPLHFGNGTRLTVT.

The V call is TRBV6-5, the J call TRBJ2-1, with D unresolved. The CDR3 has 13 residues. Trimming took 2 bases from V and 3 from J, leaving 5 bases between them. The germline V gene encodes CDR1 MNHEY and CDR2 SVGAGI. CDR3 loop: CASSYEGYNEQFF. In DNA, the CDR3 is TGTGCCAGCAGTTACGAAGGCTACAATGAGCAGTTCTTC.

The chain combines TRBV2 with TRBJ1-4; 7 bases match TRBD1. The CDR3 sequence is 15 residues long. Germline CDR1 reads SNHLY; CDR2 reads FYNNEI. V shed 6 bases, J shed 4 bases, and the junction held 8 bases outside the gene matches. CDR3 DNA: TGTGCCAGCAGCTCCGGGACAGCCAATAATGAAAAACTGTTTTTT. Translating it yields CASSSGTANNEKLFF.

As regards this clone: Other DNA sequences in this specimen translate into the identical CDR3. The chain links TRBV6-1 to TRBJ2-2; D not certain. The CDR3 is 12 residues long. The germline V gene has CDR1 MNHNS and CDR2 SASEGT. The ends were cut back, 6 bases at V and 2 bases at J, with 4 bases in the middle. The CDR3 protein is CASSGNTGELFF. DNA of the CDR3: TGTGCCAGCAGCGGTAACACCGGGGAGCTGTTTTTT.

The chain employs TRBV6-5 and TRBJ1-5; no firm D call. Deletions cut 0 bases from V and 2 bases from J, with 8 bases between. CDR3 length equals 15 residues. Germline values: CDR1 MNHEY, CDR2 SVGAGI. In DNA form, the CDR3 reads TGTGCCAGCAGTTACTCGGCGATGGGCAATCAGCCCCAGCATTTT. Translation gives CASSYSAMGNQPQHF.

CDR3: CAWSQYYEQYF. The CDR3 DNA sequence: TGTGCCTGGAGTCAATACTACGAGCAGTACTTC. The chain uses TRBV30 and TRBJ2-7; the D is unclear. The length of the CDR3 is 11 residues. The V and J ends lost 2 bases and 3 bases respectively, with 5 bases between them. The germline gives CDR1 GTSNPN, CDR2 SVGIG (reference sequence).

The CDR3 sequence: CASSLGLGQDNTGELFF. DNA for the CDR3: TGTGCCAGCAGCTTAGGCCTCGGGCAGGATAACACCGGGGAGCTGTTTTTT. The chain combines TRBV11-2 with TRBJ2-2; D remains unclear. CDR1 SGHAT and CDR2 FQNNGV come from the germline V gene. V lost 1 base and J lost 2, with 14 bases in between. This CDR3 region has 17 residues.